Each of the 30 T cell receptor beta chains below was sequenced from the same sample in a study of T cell repertoires in cytomegalovirus infection. From the reads, TCRdb called clonotypes with MiXCR, one entry per CDR3 protein. The sample lists about 740,000 distinct CDR3 sequences, about 30% seen once, with roughly 18% in the top ten. Their antigen targets remain unknown. Sequencing was performed on cultured PBMCs, taken from culture after CMV antigen stimulation. Receptors were obtained from a human donor in good health (CMV status not recorded). Some clones in this sample may be carry-over from other donors' samples.

The chain joins TRBV28 to TRBJ1-1; D remains unclear. CDR3 size: 12 residues. Germline CDR1 reads MDHEN; CDR2 reads SYDVKM. V lost 8 bases and J lost 4, with 11 bases in between. CDR3: CASLLTGTEAFF. The CDR3 region has the DNA TGTGCCAGCCTCCTCACGGGCACTGAAGCTTTCTTT.

The chain is built from TRBV4-1 and TRBJ1-3; D ambiguous. The CDR3 is made up of 15 amino acids. Looked up from germline, CDR1 is MGHRA and CDR2 is YSYEKL. Trimming stripped 2 bases from V and 6 bases from J, with 14 bases between. CDR3 DNA: TGCGCCAGCAGCCAACGGACCGGAGGAGTAAACACCATATATTTT. Amino acid sequence: CASSQRTGGVNTIYF.

Only a few counts were recorded for this clonotype. The rearrangement joins TRBV5-1 to TRBJ1-4; perhaps TRBD1 as D (5 bases). The germline V gene has CDR1 SGHRS and CDR2 YFSETQ. V was cut by 0 bases and J by 4 bases, with 13 bases left in between. There are 16 residues in the CDR3. CDR3: CASSLAPAGNNEKLFF. The CDR3 DNA follows: TGCGCCAGCAGCTTGGCCCCGGCAGGGAATAATGAAAAACTGTTTTTT.

DNA for the CDR3: TGTGCCAGCAGCTTAAATGAGCTACCTGGAAACACCATATATTTT. Protein: CASSLNELPGNTIYF. The J gene is TRBJ1-3, the V gene TRBV7-9; D unclear. V was pared by 2 bases and J by 2 bases, with 10 bases between. Germline CDR1 SEHNR, CDR2 FQNEAQ (reference sequence). The CDR3 is made up of 15 amino acids.

The chain has TRBV7-9 and TRBJ2-7; D perhaps matches TRBD1 (6 bases). This CDR3 region has 14 residues. Germline values: CDR1 SEHNR, CDR2 FQNEAQ (reference sequence). The ends were cut back, 5 bases at V and 4 bases at J, with 15 bases in the middle. This CDR3 is CASSPNRVGYEQYF. CDR3 nucleotide sequence: TGTGCCAGCAGCCCCAACAGGGTCGGGTACGAGCAGTACTTC.

This clonotype was seen a handful of times. The chain is built from TRBV3-1 and TRBJ2-1, with TRBD2 matching 8 bases. V gave up 4 bases and J gave up 4 bases; unmatched junction bases: 12. Germline assignment: CDR1 LGHDT and CDR2 YNNKEL (reference sequence). The CDR3 contains 17 residues. DNA of the CDR3: TGTGCCAGCAGCCGCGTTTCCCCCGCGGGGGGATACAATGAGCAGTTCTTC. Residues: CASSRVSPAGGYNEQFF.

This clonotype was picked up a small number of times. The chain uses TRBV6-4 and TRBJ1-6; the D is unclear. Germline CDR1 MRHNA, CDR2 SNTAGT. Trimming shortened V by 6 bases and J by 5 bases, and 8 bases separated the two germline ends. This CDR3 has 13 residues. Here the CDR3 DNA reads TGTGCCAGCAGGGTACAGAATAATTCACCCCTCCACTTT. Its protein product is CASRVQNNSPLHF.

Only a few counts were recorded for this clonotype. V and J are TRBV7-8 and TRBJ2-5, with 8 positions matching TRBD2. The CDR3 runs to 15 residues. V gave up 4 bases and J gave up 4 bases; unmatched junction bases: 8. CDR1 SGHVS and CDR2 FQNEAQ come from the germline V gene. CDR3 sequence reads: CASSSGASGGETQYF. The CDR3 DNA reads as TGTGCCAGCAGCTCGGGCGCGAGCGGGGGAGAGACCCAGTACTTC.

This clonotype was observed a few times. This chain connects TRBV7-9 to TRBJ2-3; the D is unclear. CDR3 length: 14 amino acids. Deletions cut 3 bases from V and 2 bases from J, with 9 bases between. CDR1 is SEHNR, CDR2 FQNEAQ, per germline (reference sequence). CDR3 coding DNA: TGTGCCAGCAGCTTGGCAGTAACCACAGATACGCAGTATTTT. It translates to CASSLAVTTDTQYF.

The gene calls are TRBV12-3 or TRBV12-4 and TRBJ2-5; TRBD1 agrees at 10 bases. The V segment lost 6 bases and the J segment 6 bases; nucleotides outside the gene matches: 7. The CDR3 extends over 14 amino acids. The CDR3 is CASSPGQGRKTQYF. The CDR3 DNA reads TGTGCCAGCAGCCCGGGACAGGGGCGAAAGACCCAGTACTTC.

This chain connects TRBV24-1 to TRBJ2-1; D gene uncertain. Trimming pared 3 bases from V and 1 base from J, leaving 12 bases between. The CDR3 is made up of 16 amino acids. The germline V gene has CDR1 KGHDR and CDR2 SFDVKD. CDR3 bases: TGTGCCACCAGTGATCTCTCTGCGGATTCCTACAATGAGCAGTTCTTC. The encoded protein is CATSDLSADSYNEQFF.

As regards this clonotype: With a much larger clone just one base away, this may be a read error. The rearrangement joins TRBV7-3 to TRBJ1-5, with 9 bases lining up with TRBD1. CDR1 and CDR2 from the germline V gene are SGHTA and FQGTGA. The CDR3 loop spans 15 amino acids. V was pared by 2 bases and J by 6 bases, with 5 bases of the junction left unmatched. The CDR3 DNA reads TGTGCCAGCAGCTTAGGAAACAGGGGGCCTCAGCCCCAGCATTTT. Protein sequence: CASSLGNRGPQPQHF.

The chain carries TRBV6-6 and TRBJ2-5; TRBD1 aligns across 7 bases. Germline CDR1 MNHNY, CDR2 SVGAGI (reference sequence). With V trimmed by 0 bases and J by 3 bases, 4 bases remained unmatched. The CDR3 consists of 15 residues. CDR3 amino acids: CASSYSGQAKETQYF. DNA of the CDR3: TGTGCCAGCAGTTACTCCGGACAGGCTAAAGAGACCCAGTACTTC.

This clonotype was seen at least ten times. The chain recombines TRBV7-2 with TRBJ2-3; 11 bases align to TRBD1. J lost 5 bases, V lost 5 bases, and 9 bases had no gene match. The germline V gene has CDR1 SGHTA and CDR2 FQGNSA. This CDR3 spans 16 amino acids. CDR3 sequence (DNA): TGTGCCAGCAGCCTCGGACAGGGGGCGCGTGGAGATACGCAGTATTTT. It yields the protein CASSLGQGARGDTQYF.

J is TRBJ1-1 and V is TRBV19, with a possible D match to TRBD1 (5 bases). Germline CDR1 LNHDA, CDR2 SQIVND (reference sequence). CDR3 length: 15 amino acids. With 3 bases removed from V and 1 base from J, the gap between germline ends came to 12 bases. The CDR3 reads CASSIQGRKNTEAFF. For the CDR3, the DNA is TGTGCCAGTAGTATCCAGGGACGGAAGAACACTGAAGCTTTCTTT.

A few counts support this clonotype. The J gene is TRBJ2-7, the V gene TRBV10-3; 9 positions agree with TRBD1. In germline, CDR1 is ENHRY, CDR2 SYGVKD. CDR3 length: 14 residues. J gave up 1 base and V 5 bases, and 3 bases lay outside the gene matches. The CDR3 sequence: CAISYGTGSYEQYF. The DNA of the CDR3 is TGTGCCATCAGTTACGGGACAGGGTCCTACGAGCAGTACTTC.

CDR3 in amino acids: CASFLKGGYEQYF. DNA for the CDR3: TGTGCCAGCTTCTTGAAGGGGGGCTACGAGCAGTACTTC. This chain connects TRBV28 to TRBJ2-7, with D possibly being TRBD1 or TRBD2 (6 bases each). The ends were cut back, 8 bases at V and 3 bases at J, with 14 bases in the middle. The CDR3 runs 13 residues. Per germline, CDR1 MDHEN and CDR2 SYDVKM.

The CDR3 sequence is CASSTTAGAIYF. In nucleotides, the CDR3 is TGTGCCAGTAGTACGACAGCTGGCGCCATATATTTT. The genes are TRBV19 and TRBJ1-3; a weak D match, TRBD1 (5 bases). CDR1 is LNHDA, CDR2 SQIVND, per germline (reference sequence). This CDR3 has 12 amino acids. Trimming removed 4 bases at V and 11 bases at J, with 12 bases between.

The sample holds one count of this clonotype. The chain uses TRBV12-3 or TRBV12-4 and TRBJ1-2; D is ambiguous. The CDR3 has 13 amino acids. The V gene lost 4 bases and the J gene lost 4 bases, with 10 bases spanning the gap. The DNA for the CDR3 is TGTGCCAGCAGTTACGGGGTGGGCTATGGCTACACCTTC. Amino acids: CASSYGVGYGYTF.

V usage is TRBV23-1 and J usage is TRBJ1-5, with 9 bases fitting TRBD1. TRBV23-1 is designated an ORF whose function remains uncertain. CDR3 length: 15 amino acids. With 3 bases clipped from V and 2 bases from J, the junction kept 2 bases outside the gene matches. CDR3 nucleotides: TGCGCCAGCAGTCATTGGGACAGGGGCAATCAGCCCCAGCATTTT. Translating it yields CASSHWDRGNQPQHF.

This clonotype was seen only a few times. The rearrangement uses TRBV6-6 and TRBJ1-4, with D unresolved. Deletions cut 10 bases from V and 6 bases from J, with 12 bases between. Germline CDR1 reads MNHNY; CDR2 reads SVGAGI (reference sequence). The CDR3 runs to 12 residues. The CDR3 nucleotides read TGTGCCACCCTCGCGGCGGATGAAAAACTGTTTTTT. This gives the protein CATLAADEKLFF.

The rearrangement uses TRBV19 and TRBJ1-4; D may be TRBD1 (6 bases). The V gene's germline CDR1 is LNHDA and CDR2 SQIVND (reference sequence). This CDR3 has 17 amino acids. Trimming took 5 bases from V and 4 from J, leaving 20 bases between them. DNA for the CDR3: TGTGCCAGTAGTCCCCCCCGGCAGGGGAGGTATAATGAAAAACTGTTTTTT. Translating gives CASSPPRQGRYNEKLFF.

Only a few counts were recorded for this clonotype. The chain is built from TRBV7-2 and TRBJ1-1; no clear D gene. CDR1 and CDR2 from the germline V gene are SGHTA and FQGNSA. The V and J ends lost 1 base and 7 bases respectively, with 10 bases between them. This CDR3 has 13 residues. CDR3 nucleotide sequence: TGTGCCAGCAGCTTAGAAGGGAGACTTGAAGCTTTCTTT. Translating gives CASSLEGRLEAFF.

The genes are TRBV20-1 and TRBJ1-1, with a weak D call TRBD1 (6 bases). The V gene's germline CDR1 is DFQATT and CDR2 SNEGSKA (reference sequence). The CDR3 contains 15 residues. Trimming stripped 4 bases from V and 1 base from J, with 16 bases between. Here the CDR3 reads CSAILDSDRNTEAFF. The CDR3 bases are TGCAGTGCTATCCTAGACTCGGACAGGAACACTGAAGCTTTCTTT.

The V and J genes are TRBV23-1 and TRBJ2-7; TRBD1 aligns across 10 bases. TRBV23-1 is an ORF, and what it does is uncertain. The V gene end was trimmed by 8 bases and the J gene end by 2 bases; junction bases not matched to a gene: 6. The CDR3 runs to 14 residues. In DNA, the CDR3 is TGCGCCAGCCTGGGACAGGGGTCAACCTACGAGCAGTACTTC. This sequence encodes CASLGQGSTYEQYF.

This clonotype showed up just a few times. J is TRBJ2-1 and V is TRBV11-2; perhaps TRBD2 as D (6 bases). The CDR3 runs to 15 residues. CDR1 is SGHAT, CDR2 FQNNGV, per germline. The V end was cut by 2 bases, the J end by 4 bases, with 12 bases between. This CDR3 reads CASSLTGGEYNEQFF. CDR3 nucleotide sequence: TGTGCCAGCAGCTTAACCGGCGGGGAGTACAATGAGCAGTTCTTC.

A few counts support this clonotype. The V gene is TRBV7-8, the J gene TRBJ1-4; D not resolved. CDR3 length: 14 amino acids. Per the germline V gene, CDR1 is SGHVS and CDR2 is FQNEAQ. V shed 4 bases and J shed 8 bases, with 14 bases lying between them. CDR3 protein: CASSSSGAREKLFF. The DNA of the CDR3 is TGTGCCAGCAGCTCGAGCGGAGCACGGGAAAAACTGTTTTTT.

This clonotype was observed many times. The V call is TRBV7-6, the J call TRBJ2-2; TRBD2 might be the D (7 bases). Germline loops: CDR1 SGHVS, CDR2 FNYEAQ. V lost 11 bases to trimming and J lost 4 bases, with 20 bases between them. The CDR3 is 15 amino acids. The CDR3 reads CASTDGLGGTGELFF. In DNA, the CDR3 is TGTGCCTCCACGGACGGACTAGGGGGCACCGGGGAGCTGTTTTTT.

The rearrangement links TRBV7-8 to TRBJ1-6; D possibly corresponds to TRBD1 (6 bases). Trimming cost V 4 bases and J 10 bases, with 14 bases left between them. CDR3 length equals 14 residues. Germline V lookup: CDR1 SGHVS, CDR2 FQNEAQ. CDR3 amino acids: CASSSYRDTSPLHF. In DNA, the CDR3 is TGTGCCAGCAGCTCATACAGGGATACGTCACCCCTCCACTTT.

At least ten counts were recorded for this clonotype. The V and J genes are TRBV7-2 and TRBJ2-2; D is undetermined. CDR3 length equals 16 residues. Germline V lookup: CDR1 SGHTA, CDR2 FQGNSA. V dropped 1 base and J dropped 0 bases, with 9 bases sitting between them. Here the CDR3 reads CASSLVGLSNTGELFF. In nucleotides, the CDR3 is TGTGCCAGCAGCTTAGTAGGGCTCTCGAACACCGGGGAGCTGTTTTTT.